These 28 T cell receptor beta chains were sequenced from one sample in a study of T-cell memory formation after mild COVID-19. Using its own MiXCR run on the 5' RACE reads, TCRdb lists one record per CDR3 protein. The sample carries 300,000 to 400,000 distinct CDR3 sequences, approximately 21% recorded once. Sequences were obtained from PBMCs or a T cell subset sorted from them (not recorded which). Receptors were obtained from an adult woman who had mild COVID-19 (a few samples of this study predate the infection). Cell type and time point are not known.

This clonotype occurred many times. In DNA form, the CDR3 reads TGTGCCAGCAGTTCCCCAGGTAGCGAGCAGTACTTC. This sequence encodes CASSSPGSEQYF. V gene TRBV27 combines with J gene TRBJ2-7, with D unclear. Trimming took off 4 bases at V and 6 bases at J, with 10 bases between the two ends. Germline CDR1 and CDR2: MNHEY and SMNVEV (reference sequence). The CDR3 is 12 residues long.

The chain joins TRBV7-2 to TRBJ2-2, with 8 bases identical to TRBD2. V lost 5 bases and J lost 3; bases outside the gene matches: 11. CDR1 SGHTA and CDR2 FQGNSA come from the germline V gene. This CDR3 is built from 17 residues. The CDR3 nucleotides are TGTGCCAGCAGCCCTACAAGCGGGGGCGGAGACACCGGGGAGCTGTTTTTT. It codes for CASSPTSGGGDTGELFF.

This clonotype has only a few counts. The V call is TRBV9, the J call TRBJ2-7; 7 bases are a match to TRBD2. The CDR3 is 14 amino acids. Trimming cost V 2 bases and J 2 bases; bases outside gene matches: 4. CDR1 is SGDLS, CDR2 YYNGEE, per germline. The CDR3 reads CASSVTSEAYEQYF. The DNA of the CDR3 is TGTGCCAGCAGCGTCACTAGCGAGGCCTACGAGCAGTACTTC.

In this sample, this clonotype turned up a few times. The CDR3 sequence: CASSQGSYGELFF. CDR3 in DNA: TGTGCCAGCAGCCAAGGGTCTTACGGGGAGCTGTTTTTT. V is TRBV4-2 and J is TRBJ2-2; the D is unclear. Germline lookup yields CDR1 LGHNA and CDR2 YNFKEQ. V was cut by 1 base and J by 7 bases, with 7 bases left in between. The CDR3 has 13 residues.

The chain carries TRBV27 and TRBJ1-5; 9 nucleotides match TRBD1. Germline V CDR1 and CDR2: MNHEY, SMNVEV (reference sequence). The V and J ends lost 2 bases and 7 bases, in that order; junction bases with no gene match: 6. This CDR3 comprises 15 residues. The CDR3 nucleotides read TGTGCCAGCAGTTTAATGAGACAGGGGGGCCAGCCCCAGCATTTT. Its protein is CASSLMRQGGQPQHF.

This clonotype was observed a few times. CDR3: CASSPSSVYNSPLHF. The CDR3 DNA sequence: TGTGCCAGCAGCCCCTCCTCGGTCTATAATTCACCCCTCCACTTT. The V gene is TRBV11-2, the J gene TRBJ1-6, with D unresolved. Trimming cost V 5 bases and J 3 bases, with 11 bases left between them. CDR3 length: 15 amino acids. Germline V gene sequence: CDR1 SGHAT, CDR2 FQNNGV.

The V call is TRBV7-9, the J call TRBJ2-2; D unresolved. The CDR3 contains 12 residues. The V end lost 7 bases, the J end lost 1 base, and 4 bases lay between the germline ends. In germline, CDR1 is SEHNR, CDR2 FQNEAQ (reference sequence). Here the CDR3 reads CASTQNTGELFF. The CDR3 DNA sequence: TGTGCCAGCACGCAGAACACCGGGGAGCTGTTTTTT.

This clonotype has at least ten counts. V and J are TRBV7-3 and TRBJ2-7, with D possibly being TRBD2 (5 bases). Germline CDR1 is SGHTA and CDR2 is FQGTGA. The CDR3 extends over 12 amino acids. V lost 5 bases and J 4 bases, leaving 9 bases between the germline ends. The CDR3 is CASSPPGYEQYF. The CDR3 DNA follows: TGTGCCAGCAGCCCCCCGGGATACGAGCAGTACTTC.

This clonotype was recorded many times. V and J are TRBV5-1 and TRBJ2-7; 7 nucleotides match TRBD1. Trimming at V came to 0 bases and at J to 3 bases, leaving 9 bases not matched to a gene. CDR1 and CDR2 from the germline V gene are SGHRS and YFSETQ. The CDR3 contains 16 residues. The CDR3 DNA is TGCGCCAGCAGCTTGGAAGGGACAGCAGGTCTCTACGAGCAGTACTTC. This translates into CASSLEGTAGLYEQYF.

There are a few counts of this clonotype. The chain combines TRBV4-2 with TRBJ2-3; 10 nucleotides agree with TRBD2. Trimming took 0 bases from V and 1 from J; bases not matched to a gene: 4. The CDR3 runs to 17 residues. Germline V lookup: CDR1 LGHNA, CDR2 YNFKEQ. CDR3 in amino acids: CASSQETGTSGTDTQYF. The CDR3 DNA reads as TGTGCCAGCAGCCAAGAAACCGGGACTAGCGGCACAGATACGCAGTATTTT.

V and J are TRBV6-2 or TRBV6-3 and TRBJ2-3; a weak D match, TRBD2 (5 bases). The CDR3 runs 18 residues. The V and J ends lost 5 bases and 1 base respectively, with 22 bases between them. Germline V gene data show CDR1 as MNHEY and CDR2 as SVGEGT. CDR3 nucleotide sequence: TGTGCCAGCAGTCCCGTCGGCGTGAGGGTACTTCGCACAGATACGCAGTATTTT. Its protein product is CASSPVGVRVLRTDTQYF.

This clonotype came up a few times. The chain carries TRBV12-3 or TRBV12-4 and TRBJ2-3; 12 nucleotides agree with TRBD2. V lost 1 base, J lost 6 bases, and 8 bases stayed unmatched. The CDR3 is 17 residues long. The DNA of the CDR3 is TGTGCCAGCAGTTTAGGACTAGCGGGAGAGACTCTCGATACGCAGTATTTT. It translates to CASSLGLAGETLDTQYF.

There are a few counts of this clonotype. The chain uses TRBV4-1 and TRBJ2-1; D uncertain. CDR3 size: 15 residues. V lost 0 bases and J 8 bases, leaving 14 bases between the germline ends. Germline values: CDR1 MGHRA, CDR2 YSYEKL. The CDR3 sequence is CASSQDTQSRDEQFF. DNA for the CDR3: TGCGCCAGCAGCCAAGACACTCAGAGCCGTGATGAGCAGTTCTTC.

The chain recombines TRBV7-4 with TRBJ1-2; D uncertain. The germline CDR1 and CDR2 sequences are SGHVT and SQSDAQ. Trimming stripped 5 bases from V and 8 bases from J, with 18 bases between. This CDR3 is built from 14 residues. The CDR3 loop is CASSKPPYRVGYTF. The CDR3 nucleotides read TGTGCCAGCAGCAAACCCCCCTATAGGGTGGGCTACACCTTC. The full variable domain, with the rest looked up from reference TRBV7-4 and TRBJ1-2, is GAGVSQSPRYKVAKRGRDVALRCDSISGHVTLYWYRQTLGQGSEVLTYSQSDAQRDKSGRPSGRFSAERPERSVSTLKIQRTEQGDSAVYLCASSKPPYRVGYTFGSGTRLTVV.

The genes are TRBV12-3 or TRBV12-4 and TRBJ2-7; 8 positions agree with TRBD1. This CDR3 has 17 residues. Unmatched junction bases numbered 15, after V lost 4 bases and J lost 4 bases. CDR3 in DNA: TGTGCCAGCAGTTCCCCCCCGACAGGGGCCGCTGGGTACGAGCAGTACTTC. Encoded protein: CASSSPPTGAAGYEQYF.

This chain joins TRBV20-1 and TRBJ2-5; possible D gene TRBD2, 6 bases. Trimming cost V 3 bases and J 0 bases, with 17 bases left between them. CDR3 size: 16 residues. In germline, CDR1 is DFQATT, CDR2 SNEGSKA (reference sequence). The CDR3 nucleotides read TGCAGTGCTAGGGACGGAATCGGGAGCCACCAAGAGACCCAGTACTTC. The encoded protein is CSARDGIGSHQETQYF.

The rearrangement uses TRBV7-9 and TRBJ2-1; D is possibly TRBD1 (6 bases). Germline assignment: CDR1 SEHNR and CDR2 FQNEAQ (reference sequence). Trimming took off 6 bases at V and 1 base at J, with 10 bases between the two ends. The length of the CDR3 is 14 residues. The CDR3 is CASSGQISYNEQFF. CDR3 coding DNA: TGTGCCAGCAGTGGACAGATTTCCTACAATGAGCAGTTCTTC.

With regard to this clonotype: The junction and the germline gene differ at one end; a read error may be behind it. This sequence joins TRBV7-2 and TRBJ2-1; 9 nucleotides match TRBD2. CDR3 length: 12 residues. Germline V gene data show CDR1 as SGHTA and CDR2 as FQGNSA. The CDR3 nucleotides are TGTGCCAGCAGCCCCAGTGGGCTAGCGGGACTCTTC. Translating gives CASSPSGLAGLF. Full variable domain (remainder filled in from reference TRBV7-2 and TRBJ2-1): GAGVSQSPSNKVTEKGKDVELRCDPISGHTALYWYRQSLGQGLEFLIYFQGNSAPDKSGLPSDRFSAERTGGSVSTLTIQRTQQEDSAVYLCASSPSGLAGLFGPGTRLTVL.

The table lists this clonotype with many counts. This chain joins TRBV4-2 and TRBJ2-4; TRBD2 agrees at 8 bases. The CDR3 length is 15 residues. Trimming cost V 4 bases and J 6 bases; bases outside gene matches: 8. CDR1 is LGHNA and CDR2 is YNFKEQ in the germline V gene. In DNA form, the CDR3 reads TGTGCCAGCAGCCCCGAGAGCGGGGGTGGAAACATTCAGTACTTC. Protein sequence: CASSPESGGGNIQYF.

Ten or more counts support this clonotype. The chain is built from TRBV7-9 and TRBJ2-1; 10 positions match TRBD2. Trimming took 6 bases from V and 9 from J; bases not matched to a gene: 5. Germline V gene data show CDR1 as SEHNR and CDR2 as FQNEAQ (reference sequence). The CDR3 totals 13 residues. CDR3 sequence reads: CASRQRGGSEQFF. CDR3 coding DNA: TGTGCCAGCAGGCAGCGGGGGGGAAGTGAGCAGTTCTTC.

CDR3 coding DNA: TGTGCCAGCAGCCTGATAGCGGGGGGGCAACTATACGAGCAGTACTTC. Translating it yields CASSLIAGGQLYEQYF. The J gene is TRBJ2-7, the V gene TRBV7-2; 11 bases align to TRBD2. Germline V gene lookup returns CDR1 SGHTA and CDR2 FQGNSA. The CDR3 is made up of 16 amino acids. J gave up 4 bases and V 5 bases, and 10 bases lay outside the gene matches. The variable domain in full, with the rest retrieved from reference TRBV7-2 and TRBJ2-7, is GAGVSQSPSNKVTEKGKDVELRCDPISGHTALYWYRQSLGQGLEFLIYFQGNSAPDKSGLPSDRFSAERTGGSVSTLTIQRTQQEDSAVYLCASSLIAGGQLYEQYFGPGTRLTVT.

The chain couples TRBV3-1 to TRBJ1-1; D unclear. The CDR3 covers 14 residues. The germline V gene has CDR1 LGHDT and CDR2 YNNKEL (reference sequence). V shed 4 bases and J shed 1 base, with 10 bases lying between them. CDR3 coding DNA: TGTGCCAGCAGCCTGCAGGTCAAGAACACTGAAGCTTTCTTT. It translates to CASSLQVKNTEAFF.

The chain is built from TRBV7-2 and TRBJ1-1; the match to TRBD1 covers 7 bases. The V segment lost 1 base and the J segment 1 base; nucleotides outside the gene matches: 6. Germline CDR1 SGHTA, CDR2 FQGNSA. The CDR3 runs to 16 residues. CDR3 sequence: CASSLGGQAKNTEAFF. In DNA, the CDR3 is TGTGCCAGCAGCTTAGGCGGACAGGCCAAGAACACTGAAGCTTTCTTT.

V usage is TRBV5-6 and J usage is TRBJ2-7; 7 nucleotides line up with TRBD1. Germline V CDR1 and CDR2: SGHDT, YYEEEE. With V trimmed by 4 bases and J by 6 bases, 4 bases remained unmatched. CDR3 length: 12 amino acids. In DNA form, the CDR3 reads TGTGCCAGCAGCACGGGACAGTCCGAGCAGTACTTC. It codes for CASSTGQSEQYF.

In its sample, this clonotype was seen a few times. This chain links TRBV6-5 with TRBJ2-5; TRBD2 matches at 15 bases. There are 15 residues in the CDR3. V shed 8 bases and J 7 bases; nucleotides not matched to a gene: 8. CDR1 is MNHEY, CDR2 SVGAGI, per germline. The DNA of the CDR3 is TGTGCCAGCGCCGCGGGACTAGCGGGAGGAGGGACCCAGTACTTC. It translates to CASAAGLAGGGTQYF.

DNA of the CDR3: TGTGCCAGCAGCTTAAGTACGAGCCAAGAGACCCAGTACTTC. Residues: CASSLSTSQETQYF. This rearrangement joins TRBV7-9 to TRBJ2-5; no clear D gene. Germline CDR1 reads SEHNR; CDR2 reads FQNEAQ (reference sequence). The ends were cut back, 2 bases at V and 1 base at J, with 8 bases in the middle. CDR3 length: 14 amino acids. The entire variable domain, with the rest obtained from reference TRBV7-9 and TRBJ2-5, is as follows: DTGVSQNPRHKITKRGQNVTFRCDPISEHNRLYWYRQTLGQGPEFLTYFQNEAQLEKSRLLSDRFSAERPKGSFSTLEIQRTEQGDSAMYLCASSLSTSQETQYFGPGTRLLVL.

This clonotype was observed a handful of times. The J gene is TRBJ1-2, the V gene TRBV7-8; D uncertain. Trimming removed 5 bases at V and 8 bases at J, with 21 bases between. The length of the CDR3 is 15 residues. Germline assignment: CDR1 SGHVS and CDR2 FQNEAQ. For the CDR3, the DNA is TGTGCCAGCAGCACTACGACACCGGCCTGGACGGGCTACACCTTC. This sequence encodes CASSTTTPAWTGYTF.

This clonotype was observed a few times. This chain links TRBV6-4 with TRBJ2-1, with TRBD2 matching over 8 bases. V was clipped by 4 bases and J by 6 bases; unmatched bases: 5. Germline CDR1 is MRHNA and CDR2 is SNTAGT. The CDR3 has 14 amino acids. The CDR3 reads CASSAGRAPNEQFF. CDR3 DNA: TGTGCCAGCAGTGCCGGGAGGGCCCCCAATGAGCAGTTCTTC.